This T cell receptor beta chain was sequenced for a study of long-term antiretroviral therapy in people with HIV. As for the study in general: The oldest specimens predate the 2015 immediate-ART recommendation by about a decade.

Version v3.0 of the immunoSEQ assay was performed at survey level. Profiled with immunoSEQ multiplex PCR; TCRdb holds only in-frame clones, not every one. The top ten clones hold roughly 7.5% of a sample with 18,000 or so clones, just under 80% of them seen once. Trimming took off 6 bases at V and 8 bases at J, with 16 bases between the two ends. The CDR3 runs 13 residues. The germline gives CDR1 SGHTA, CDR2 FQGNSA. The genes are TRBV7-2 and TRBJ1-2; tentative D call: TRBD1 (5 bases). This TCR came from a woman aged 40 to 55 with HIV. The starting material was unsorted PBMCs, obtained at the start of antiretroviral therapy, before treatment. DNA for the CDR3: TGTGCCAGCAGATCTGCAGGGAGGTCGGGCTACACCTTC. Translation: CASRSAGRSGYTF.